The 21 T cell receptor beta chains given below trace back to one sample, sequenced in a study of T cell repertoires in cytomegalovirus infection. No antigens are known for them. TCRdb called the reads again in MiXCR, with one record for every CDR3 protein. The table includes around 430,000 distinct CDR3 sequences, 42% detected once. Material: cultured PBMCs, obtained from culture after CMV antigen stimulation. Every receptor here comes from a human donor in good health (CMV status not recorded). Some clones in this sample may be carry-over from other donors' samples.

The rearrangement links TRBV25-1 to TRBJ2-2; D is unresolved. The V gene's germline CDR1 is MGHDK and CDR2 SYGVNS. Trimming removed 9 bases at V and 0 bases at J, with 8 bases between. The CDR3 has 13 amino acids. The DNA for the CDR3 is TGTGCCAGTTTTCGTCCGAACACCGGGGAGCTGTTTTTT. It codes for CASFRPNTGELFF.

This clonotype was recorded a few times. Written as DNA, the CDR3 is TGCGCCAGCAGCCAACCCCCTCAGGGCCCCGAGCAAAAGGCCGGGGAGCTGTTTTTT. This gives the protein CASSQPPQGPEQKAGELFF. The gene calls are TRBV4-3 and TRBJ2-2; possibly TRBD1 for D (5 bases). V lost 2 bases and J 6 bases, leaving 25 bases between the germline ends. Germline loops: CDR1 LGHNA, CDR2 YSLEER. The CDR3 runs 19 residues.

The V gene is TRBV7-6, the J gene TRBJ1-1; possible D gene TRBD1, 5 bases. CDR3 length: 14 amino acids. The V and J ends lost 2 bases and 7 bases respectively, with 14 bases between them. Looked up from germline, CDR1 is SGHVS and CDR2 is FNYEAQ. The CDR3 loop reads CASSLRGLGREAFF. The CDR3 region has the DNA TGTGCCAGCAGCTTAAGGGGTCTGGGACGTGAAGCTTTCTTT. Based on the CDR3 plus reference TRBV7-6 and TRBJ1-1, the full variable domain is GAGVSQSPRYKVTKRGQDVALRCDPISGHVSLYWYRQALGQGPEFLTYFNYEAQQDKSGLPNDRFSAERPEGSISTLTIQRTEQRDSAMYRCASSLRGLGREAFFGQGTRLTVV.

The J gene is TRBJ2-1, the V gene TRBV27, with D unresolved. CDR1 and CDR2 from the germline V gene are MNHEY and SMNVEV (reference sequence). The length of the CDR3 is 13 residues. The ends were cut back, 3 bases at V and 8 bases at J, with 11 bases in the middle. CDR3 protein: CASSFRLRYEQFF. The CDR3 coding sequence is TGTGCCAGCAGTTTTAGGTTGAGGTATGAGCAGTTCTTC.

The genes are TRBV7-2 and TRBJ1-6, with a tentative D call TRBD1 (5 bases). Germline CDR1 and CDR2: SGHTA and FQGNSA. With 0 bases removed from V and 15 bases from J, the gap between germline ends came to 15 bases. This CDR3 has 14 amino acids. CDR3 in DNA: TGTGCCAGCAGCTTAGCCAGGGACTCCTGGGACCTCCACTTT. This sequence encodes CASSLARDSWDLHF.

The sample holds a few counts of this clonotype. This chain connects TRBV7-9 to TRBJ2-5; the D gene is possibly TRBD2 (5 bases). The CDR3 extends over 14 amino acids. CDR1 and CDR2 (germline): SEHNR, FQNEAQ (reference sequence). V lost 5 bases and J lost 5, with 15 bases in between. The CDR3 bases are TGTGCCAGCAGCGCGCCCGAGGGCACGGAGACCCAGTACTTC. Translating it yields CASSAPEGTETQYF.

The V gene is TRBV19, the J gene TRBJ2-3; TRBD1 matches 10 bases. The junction had 25 bases not matched to a gene; V was cut back by 7 bases and J by 6 bases. The CDR3 spans 20 residues. The germline gives CDR1 LNHDA, CDR2 SQIVND (reference sequence). CDR3 region: CASTITRDRGIHTTRDTQYF. The CDR3 bases are TGTGCCAGTACCATCACCCGGGACAGGGGTATTCACACAACAAGGGATACGCAGTATTTT. Combining the CDR3 with reference TRBV19 and TRBJ2-3 gives the whole variable domain DGGITQSPKYLFRKEGQNVTLSCEQNLNHDAMYWYRQDPGQGLRLIYYSQIVNDFQKGDIAEGYSVSREKKESFPLTVTSAQKNPTAFYLCASTITRDRGIHTTRDTQYFGPGTRLTVL.

This clonotype occurred a few times. The chain combines TRBV6-6 with TRBJ1-3, with D possibly matching TRBD1 (5 bases). The V and J ends lost 5 bases and 0 bases respectively, with 11 bases between them. The germline V gene has CDR1 MNHNY and CDR2 SVGAGI (reference sequence). This CDR3 is built from 15 residues. CDR3 nucleotide sequence: TGTGCCAGCAGTGGGGGGGTGGCCTCTGGAAACACCATATATTTT. Protein: CASSGGVASGNTIYF.

CDR3 protein: CASSSAGEGETQYF. For the CDR3, the DNA is TGCGCCAGCAGCTCAGCGGGAGAGGGGGAGACCCAGTACTTC. The chain is built from TRBV5-1 and TRBJ2-5; 8 nucleotides align to TRBD2. The germline V gene has CDR1 SGHRS and CDR2 YFSETQ. The CDR3 length is 14 residues. The V segment lost 3 bases and the J segment 5 bases; nucleotides outside the gene matches: 6. Combining the CDR3 with reference TRBV5-1 and TRBJ2-5 gives the whole variable domain KAGVTQTPRYLIKTRGQQVTLSCSPISGHRSVSWYQQTPGQGLQFLFEYFSETQRNKGNFPGRFSGRQFSNSRSEMNVSTLELGDSALYLCASSSAGEGETQYFGPGTRLLVL.

This clonotype has more than one count but fewer than ten. The chain joins TRBV7-8 to TRBJ2-5; TRBD2 might be the D (6 bases). Germline assignment: CDR1 SGHVS and CDR2 FQNEAQ. The ends were cut back, 5 bases at V and 5 bases at J, with 21 bases in the middle. The CDR3 extends over 16 amino acids. In DNA, the CDR3 is TGTGCCAGCAGCCCACGACCCCTAGCGTCCGGGGAGACCCAGTACTTC. Its protein is CASSPRPLASGETQYF.

The genes are TRBV6-8 and TRBJ1-1; possibly TRBD1 for D (5 bases). Trimming removed 6 bases from V and 3 bases from J, with 11 bases in between. The length of the CDR3 is 13 residues. CDR1 and CDR2 from the germline V gene are MNHGY and SAAAGT. CDR3 region: CASRGDGYTEAFF. The CDR3 coding sequence is TGTGCCAGCAGGGGGGACGGATACACTGAAGCTTTCTTT.

The CDR3 protein is CASSLTGFSSPLHF. The CDR3, as DNA: TGTGCCAGCAGTTTGACCGGGTTTAGCTCACCCCTCCACTTT. V is TRBV27 and J is TRBJ1-6; no clear D. The germline gives CDR1 MNHEY, CDR2 SMNVEV (reference sequence). V shed 3 bases and J shed 10 bases, with 13 bases lying between them. The CDR3 length is 14 residues.

This clonotype was counted only a few times. The V gene is TRBV19, the J gene TRBJ2-3, with 10 bases matching TRBD2. The CDR3 is 16 residues long. J lost 4 bases, V lost 1 base, and 5 bases had no gene match. The germline V gene encodes CDR1 LNHDA and CDR2 SQIVND (reference sequence). The CDR3 here is CASSIVPSGRSDTQYF. The CDR3 DNA is TGTGCCAGTAGTATAGTTCCTAGCGGGAGATCAGATACGCAGTATTTT.

V and J are TRBV4-3 and TRBJ2-2; D unresolved. Trimming removed 2 bases from V and 1 base from J, with 5 bases in between. Per the germline V gene, CDR1 is LGHNA and CDR2 is YSLEER. This CDR3 is built from 14 residues. The CDR3 region is CASSQLGNTGELFF. The CDR3 DNA follows: TGCGCCAGCAGCCAACTGGGGAACACCGGGGAGCTGTTTTTT.

The chain combines TRBV28 with TRBJ1-2; 8 nucleotides align to TRBD1. J was trimmed by 8 bases and V by 3 bases; bases with no gene match: 8. The CDR3 loop spans 14 amino acids. In germline, CDR1 is MDHEN, CDR2 SYDVKM. The CDR3: CASSFTGGGFGYTF. In nucleotides, the CDR3 is TGTGCCAGCAGTTTCACAGGGGGTGGATTCGGCTACACCTTC.

This chain links TRBV4-1 with TRBJ2-7; TRBD2 aligns across 13 bases. Per germline, CDR1 MGHRA and CDR2 YSYEKL. V shed 3 bases, J shed 4 bases, and the junction held 12 bases outside the gene matches. The CDR3 loop spans 18 amino acids. The CDR3 nucleotides read TGCGCCAGCAGCCAGGGGGGACTAGCGGGATCTTCGCCGTACGAGCAGTACTTC. Protein: CASSQGGLAGSSPYEQYF.

The rearrangement joins TRBV2 to TRBJ2-7; D is perhaps TRBD1 or TRBD2 (5 bases each). The CDR3 is 13 residues long. Deletions cut 6 bases from V and 6 bases from J, with 15 bases between. Germline V CDR1 and CDR2: SNHLY, FYNNEI. CDR3 bases: TGTGCCAGCAGGTGGGACGGCACGAGCGAGCAGTACTTC. This translates into CASRWDGTSEQYF. Full variable domain (remainder filled in from reference TRBV2 and TRBJ2-7): EPEVTQTPSHQVTQMGQEVILRCVPISNHLYFYWYRQILGQKVEFLVSFYNNEISEKSEIFDDQFSVERPDGSNFTLKIRSTKLEDSAMYFCASRWDGTSEQYFGPGTRLTVT.

The genes are TRBV7-6 and TRBJ2-1; D ambiguous. The germline V gene has CDR1 SGHVS and CDR2 FNYEAQ. This CDR3 contains 15 residues. The V end was cut by 3 bases, the J end by 4 bases, with 13 bases between. In DNA, the CDR3 is TGTGCCAGCAGCTTTTTTGGGGATGCATACAATGAGCAGTTCTTC. It is translated as CASSFFGDAYNEQFF.

The V gene is TRBV6-1, the J gene TRBJ2-7; the match to TRBD2 covers 9 bases. From germline, CDR1 is MNHNS and CDR2 SASEGT. The ends lost 5 bases at V and 2 bases at J; junction bases unmatched: 13. This CDR3 spans 17 amino acids. CDR3 region: CASSLLGSGRKAYEQYF. The CDR3 nucleotides are TGTGCCAGCAGTCTACTGGGAAGCGGGAGGAAGGCCTACGAGCAGTACTTC.

The gene calls are TRBV20-1 and TRBJ2-3, with TRBD2 matching 15 bases. The CDR3 runs 14 residues. The germline V gene encodes CDR1 DFQATT and CDR2 SNEGSKA (reference sequence). After removal of 5 bases from V and 4 bases from J, the junction contained 1 base not matched to a gene. CDR3 nucleotides: TGCAGTGCTCGGACTAGCGGGAGGGCAGATACGCAGTATTTT. Protein: CSARTSGRADTQYF.

V usage is TRBV28 and J usage is TRBJ1-2; D ambiguous. This CDR3 contains 16 residues. V was cut by 1 base and J by 2 bases, with 14 bases left in between. Germline loops: CDR1 MDHEN, CDR2 SYDVKM. The CDR3 protein is CASSLSYATSNYGYTF. As DNA, the CDR3 is TGTGCCAGCAGTTTATCGTACGCCACCTCGAACTATGGCTACACCTTC.